These T cell receptor beta chains were read from a single sample in a study of CD8 T cells in Susac syndrome. TCRdb ran MiXCR on the immunoSEQ multiplex PCR reads and lists one entry per CDR3 protein. The sample shows 200,000 or so distinct CDR3 sequences, roughly 95% of them seen only once. The sequenced sample was CD4+ T cells from PBMCs. Receptors were obtained from a human donor with multiple sclerosis. Each CDR3 is given with its conserved first and last residue. Each record gives: clone size, V gene, D gene, J gene, CDR3 protein, CDR3 DNA. The D gene is left open where the match is weak. Rows give clone size only sometimes, using once, few, many, or a class for an expanded clone.

.,TRBV29-1,.,TRBJ2-1,CSVSDTIYYNEQFF,TGCAGCGTTTCAGACACTATCTACTACAATGAGCAGTTCTTC
.,TRBV20-1,TRBD1,TRBJ2-2,CSAKSGTVHTGELFF,TGCAGTGCTAAATCCGGGACAGTCCACACCGGGGAGCTGTTTTTT
.,TRBV30,TRBD2,TRBJ2-3,CAWSGLAEADTQYF,TGTGCCTGGAGTGGACTAGCAGAGGCAGATACGCAGTATTTT
.,TRBV29-1,TRBD1,TRBJ2-3,CSAHGQGSADTQYF,TGCAGCGCCCACGGACAGGGGAGTGCAGATACGCAGTATTTT
.,TRBV14,.,TRBJ1-2,CASSQGSRAYGYTF,TGTGCCAGCAGCCAAGGTTCACGAGCATATGGCTACACCTTC
.,TRBV30,.,TRBJ2-7,CAWSVLPSTTWQYF,TGTGCCTGGAGTGTTCTACCCTCTACAACCTGGCAGTACTTC
once,TRBV5-1,.,TRBJ2-7,CASSLEAAYEQYF,TGCGCCAGCAGCTTGGAGGCAGCCTACGAGCAGTACTTC
.,TRBV6-7,.,TRBJ2-5,CASLWDTGQETQYF,TGTGCCAGCTTATGGGACACGGGACAAGAGACCCAGTACTTC
.,TRBV29-1,.,TRBJ2-1,CSVEEQQGEQFF,TGCAGCGTTGAAGAACAGCAGGGTGAGCAGTTCTTC
.,TRBV5-1,.,TRBJ2-7,CASRKGLPGTYEQYF,TGCGCCAGCAGAAAGGGTTTGCCCGGGACCTACGAGCAGTACTTC
.,TRBV7-3,TRBD1,TRBJ1-6,CASSRGQGSSPLHF,TGTGCCAGCAGCCGGGGACAGGGTAGCTCACCCCTCCACTTT
.,TRBV12-3/TRBV12-4,.,TRBJ2-4,CASSRETKNIQYF,TGTGCCAGCAGTCGGGAGACCAAAAACATTCAGTACTTC
.,TRBV28,TRBD2,TRBJ2-4,CASSSTGLANIQYF,TGTGCCAGCAGTTCCACGGGACTAGCAAACATTCAGTACTTC
.,TRBV9,.,TRBJ2-5,CASSVRGGQETQYF,TGTGCCAGCAGCGTAAGGGGGGGCCAAGAGACCCAGTACTTC
.,TRBV2,.,TRBJ2-1,CASKERRDYNEQFF,TGTGCCAGCAAAGAACGGCGGGATTACAATGAGCAGTTCTTC
.,TRBV4-1,.,TRBJ2-1,CASSQDPRGPRNNEQFF,TGCGCCAGCAGCCAAGACCCCCGGGGCCCCCGAAACAATGAGCAGTTCTTC